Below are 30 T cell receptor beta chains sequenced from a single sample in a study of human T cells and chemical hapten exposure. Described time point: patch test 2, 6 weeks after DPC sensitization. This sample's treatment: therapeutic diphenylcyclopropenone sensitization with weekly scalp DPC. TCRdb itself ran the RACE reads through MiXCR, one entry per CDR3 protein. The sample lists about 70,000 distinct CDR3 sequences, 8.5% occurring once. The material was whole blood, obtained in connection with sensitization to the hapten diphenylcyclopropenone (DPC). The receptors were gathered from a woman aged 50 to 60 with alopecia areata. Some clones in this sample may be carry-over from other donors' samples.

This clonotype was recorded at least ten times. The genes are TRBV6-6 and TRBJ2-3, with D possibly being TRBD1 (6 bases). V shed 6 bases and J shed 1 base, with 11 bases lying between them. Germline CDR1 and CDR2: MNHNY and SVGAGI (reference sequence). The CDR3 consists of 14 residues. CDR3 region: CASSQNRGTDTQYF. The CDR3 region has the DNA TGTGCCAGCAGCCAAAACAGGGGCACAGATACGCAGTATTTT.

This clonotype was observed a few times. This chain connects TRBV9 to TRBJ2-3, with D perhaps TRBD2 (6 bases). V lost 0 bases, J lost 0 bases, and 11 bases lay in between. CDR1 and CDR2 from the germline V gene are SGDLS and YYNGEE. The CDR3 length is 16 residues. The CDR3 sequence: CASSVGGRLSTDTQYF. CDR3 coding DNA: TGTGCCAGCAGCGTAGGGGGGAGGCTTAGCACAGATACGCAGTATTTT.

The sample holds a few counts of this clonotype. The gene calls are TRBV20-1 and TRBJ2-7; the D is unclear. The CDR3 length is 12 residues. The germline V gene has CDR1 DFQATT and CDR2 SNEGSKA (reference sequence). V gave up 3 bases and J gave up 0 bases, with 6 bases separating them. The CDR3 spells CSASEDSYEQYF. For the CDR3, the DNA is TGCAGTGCTAGTGAAGACTCCTACGAGCAGTACTTC.

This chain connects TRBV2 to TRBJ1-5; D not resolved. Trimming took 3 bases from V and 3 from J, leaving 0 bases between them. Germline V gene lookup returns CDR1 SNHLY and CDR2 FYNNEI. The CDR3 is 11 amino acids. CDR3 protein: CASSDNQPQHF. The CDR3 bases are TGTGCCAGCAGTGACAATCAGCCCCAGCATTTT.

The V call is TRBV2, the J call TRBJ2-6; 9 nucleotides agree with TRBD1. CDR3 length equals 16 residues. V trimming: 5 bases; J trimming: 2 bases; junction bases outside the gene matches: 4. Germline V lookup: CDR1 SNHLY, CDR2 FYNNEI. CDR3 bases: TGTGCCAGCAGTTCCACAGGGGGCGCTGGGGCCAACGTCCTGACTTTC. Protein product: CASSSTGGAGANVLTF.

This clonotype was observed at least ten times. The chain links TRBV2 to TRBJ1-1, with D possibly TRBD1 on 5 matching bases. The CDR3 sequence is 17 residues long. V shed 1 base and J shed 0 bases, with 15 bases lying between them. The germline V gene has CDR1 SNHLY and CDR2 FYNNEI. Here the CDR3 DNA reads TGTGCCAGCAGTGAAGGATACGGGCGGGGGATGAACACTGAAGCTTTCTTT. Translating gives CASSEGYGRGMNTEAFF.

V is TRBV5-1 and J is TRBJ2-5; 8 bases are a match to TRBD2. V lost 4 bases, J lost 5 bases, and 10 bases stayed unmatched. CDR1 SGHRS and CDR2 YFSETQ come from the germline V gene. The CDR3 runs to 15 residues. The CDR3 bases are TGCGCCAGCAGCCCGGTCGGACTAGCCTCGGAGACCCAGTACTTC. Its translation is CASSPVGLASETQYF.

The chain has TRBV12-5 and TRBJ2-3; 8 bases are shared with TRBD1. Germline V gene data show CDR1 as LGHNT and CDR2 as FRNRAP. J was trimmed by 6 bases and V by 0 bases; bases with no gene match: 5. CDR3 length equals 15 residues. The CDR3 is CASGLVLQGADTQYF. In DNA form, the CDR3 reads TGTGCTAGTGGTTTGGTACTGCAGGGGGCGGATACGCAGTATTTT.

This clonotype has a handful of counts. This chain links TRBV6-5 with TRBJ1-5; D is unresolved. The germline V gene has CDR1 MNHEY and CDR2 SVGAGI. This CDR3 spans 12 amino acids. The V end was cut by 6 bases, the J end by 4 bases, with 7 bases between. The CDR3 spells CASSRPNQPQHF. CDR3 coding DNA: TGTGCCAGCAGCCGGCCGAATCAGCCCCAGCATTTT.

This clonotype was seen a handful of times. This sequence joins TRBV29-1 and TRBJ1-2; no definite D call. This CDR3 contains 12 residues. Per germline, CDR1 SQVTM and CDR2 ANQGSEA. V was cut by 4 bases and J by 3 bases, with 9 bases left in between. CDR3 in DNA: TGCAGCGTTGCCGGGGAGGACTATGGCTACACCTTC. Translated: CSVAGEDYGYTF.

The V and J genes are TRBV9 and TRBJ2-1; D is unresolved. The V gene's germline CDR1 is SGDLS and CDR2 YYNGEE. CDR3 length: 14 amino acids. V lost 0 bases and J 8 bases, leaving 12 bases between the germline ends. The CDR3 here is CASSVGVQADEQFF. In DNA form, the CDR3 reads TGTGCCAGCAGCGTAGGGGTCCAGGCGGATGAGCAGTTCTTC.

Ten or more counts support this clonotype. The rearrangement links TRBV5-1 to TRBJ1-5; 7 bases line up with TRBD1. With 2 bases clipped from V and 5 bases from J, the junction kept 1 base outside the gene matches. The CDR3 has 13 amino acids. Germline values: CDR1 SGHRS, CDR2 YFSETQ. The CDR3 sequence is CASSLTGDQPQHF. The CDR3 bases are TGCGCCAGCAGCTTAACAGGGGATCAGCCCCAGCATTTT.

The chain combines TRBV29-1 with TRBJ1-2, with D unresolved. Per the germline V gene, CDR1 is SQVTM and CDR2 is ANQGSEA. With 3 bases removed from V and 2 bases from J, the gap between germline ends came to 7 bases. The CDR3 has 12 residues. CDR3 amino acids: CSVEKGNYGYTF. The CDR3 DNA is TGCAGCGTTGAGAAGGGAAACTATGGCTACACCTTC.

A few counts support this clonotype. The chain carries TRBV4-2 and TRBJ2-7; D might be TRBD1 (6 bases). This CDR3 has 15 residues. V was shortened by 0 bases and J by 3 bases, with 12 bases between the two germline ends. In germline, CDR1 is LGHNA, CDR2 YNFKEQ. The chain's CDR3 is CASSQEGTGIYEQYF. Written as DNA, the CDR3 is TGTGCCAGCAGCCAAGAGGGTACAGGGATCTACGAGCAGTACTTC.

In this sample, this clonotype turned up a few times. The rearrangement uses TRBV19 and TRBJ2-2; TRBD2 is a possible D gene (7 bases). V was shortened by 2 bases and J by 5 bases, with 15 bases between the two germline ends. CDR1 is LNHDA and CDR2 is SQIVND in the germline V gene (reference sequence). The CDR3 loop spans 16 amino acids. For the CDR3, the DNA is TGTGCCAGTAGTATAAGCCAGGGGAGGGTGACCGGGGAGCTGTTTTTT. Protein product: CASSISQGRVTGELFF.

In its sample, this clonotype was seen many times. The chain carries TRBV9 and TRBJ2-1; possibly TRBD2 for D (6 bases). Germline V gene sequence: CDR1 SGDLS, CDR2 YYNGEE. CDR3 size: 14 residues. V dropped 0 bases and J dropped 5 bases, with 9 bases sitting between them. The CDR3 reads CASSVAGDHNEQFF. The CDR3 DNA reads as TGTGCCAGCAGCGTAGCGGGAGATCACAATGAGCAGTTCTTC.

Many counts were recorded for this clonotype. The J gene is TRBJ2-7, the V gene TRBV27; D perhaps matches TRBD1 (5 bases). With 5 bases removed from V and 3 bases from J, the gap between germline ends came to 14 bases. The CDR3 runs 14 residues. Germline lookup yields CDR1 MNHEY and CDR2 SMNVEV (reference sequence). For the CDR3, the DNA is TGTGCCAGCAGTCCGGCGCCAGGGCACTACGAGCAGTACTTC. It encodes CASSPAPGHYEQYF.

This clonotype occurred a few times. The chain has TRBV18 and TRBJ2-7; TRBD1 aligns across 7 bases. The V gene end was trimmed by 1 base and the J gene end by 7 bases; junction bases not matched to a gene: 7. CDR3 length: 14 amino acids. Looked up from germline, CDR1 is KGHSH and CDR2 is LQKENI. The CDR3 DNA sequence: TGTGCCAGCTCACCACGACAGGGTTTTGGGGAGCAGTACTTC. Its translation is CASSPRQGFGEQYF.

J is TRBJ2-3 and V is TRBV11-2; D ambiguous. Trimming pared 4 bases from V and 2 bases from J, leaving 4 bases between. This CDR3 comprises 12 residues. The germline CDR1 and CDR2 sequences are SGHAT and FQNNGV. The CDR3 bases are TGTGCCAGCAGCTCCCTCACAGATACGCAGTATTTT. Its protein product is CASSSLTDTQYF.

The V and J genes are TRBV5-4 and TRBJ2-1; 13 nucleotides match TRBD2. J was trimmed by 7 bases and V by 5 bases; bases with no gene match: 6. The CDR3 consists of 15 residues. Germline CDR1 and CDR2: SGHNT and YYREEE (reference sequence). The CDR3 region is CASSAGLAGANEQFF. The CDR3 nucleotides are TGTGCCAGCAGTGCCGGACTAGCGGGAGCTAATGAGCAGTTCTTC.

CDR3 protein: CASSLNLVSNQPQHF. DNA of the CDR3: TGTGCCAGCAGCTTAAATCTGGTTAGCAATCAGCCCCAGCATTTT. This chain joins TRBV7-8 and TRBJ1-5, with D hard to call. V gave up 2 bases and J gave up 0 bases, with 8 bases separating them. The CDR3 sequence is 15 residues long. Germline V gene sequence: CDR1 SGHVS, CDR2 FQNEAQ.

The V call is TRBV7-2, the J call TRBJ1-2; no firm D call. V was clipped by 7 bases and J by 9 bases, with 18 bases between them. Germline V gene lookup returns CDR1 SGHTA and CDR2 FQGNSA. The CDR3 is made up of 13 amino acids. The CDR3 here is CASTPTGWNSYTF. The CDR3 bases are TGTGCCAGCACCCCGACGGGGTGGAATAGCTACACCTTC.

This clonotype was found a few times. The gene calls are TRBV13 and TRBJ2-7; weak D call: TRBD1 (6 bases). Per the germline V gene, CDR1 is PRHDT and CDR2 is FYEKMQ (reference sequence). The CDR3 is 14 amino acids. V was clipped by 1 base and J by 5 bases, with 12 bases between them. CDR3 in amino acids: CASSLAGQPHEQYF. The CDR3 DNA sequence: TGTGCCAGCAGCTTAGCAGGACAGCCGCACGAGCAGTACTTC. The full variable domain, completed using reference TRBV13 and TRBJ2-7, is AAGVIQSPRHLIKEKRETATLKCYPIPRHDTVYWYQQGPGQDPQFLISFYEKMQSDKGSIPDRFSAQQFSDYHSELNMSSLELGDSALYFCASSLAGQPHEQYFGPGTRLTVT.

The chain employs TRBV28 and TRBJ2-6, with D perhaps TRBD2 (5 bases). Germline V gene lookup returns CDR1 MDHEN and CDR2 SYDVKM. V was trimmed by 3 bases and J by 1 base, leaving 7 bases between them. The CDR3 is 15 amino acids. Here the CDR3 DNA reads TGTGCCAGCAGTTTTTCGGGGTCTGGGGCCAACGTCCTGACTTTC. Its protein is CASSFSGSGANVLTF.

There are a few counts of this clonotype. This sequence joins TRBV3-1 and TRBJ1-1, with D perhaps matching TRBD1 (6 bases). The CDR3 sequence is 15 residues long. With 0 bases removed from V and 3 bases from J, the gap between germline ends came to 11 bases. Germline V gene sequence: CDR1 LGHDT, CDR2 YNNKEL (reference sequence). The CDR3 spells CASSQDDGTHTEAFF. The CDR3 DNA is TGTGCCAGCAGCCAAGACGACGGGACACACACTGAAGCTTTCTTT.

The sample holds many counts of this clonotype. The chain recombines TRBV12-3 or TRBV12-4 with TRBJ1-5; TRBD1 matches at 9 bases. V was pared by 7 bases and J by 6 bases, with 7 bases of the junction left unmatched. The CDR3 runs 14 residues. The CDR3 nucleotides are TGTGCCAGCAACTCCGGGACAGGGCTTCAGCCCCAGCATTTT. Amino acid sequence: CASNSGTGLQPQHF.

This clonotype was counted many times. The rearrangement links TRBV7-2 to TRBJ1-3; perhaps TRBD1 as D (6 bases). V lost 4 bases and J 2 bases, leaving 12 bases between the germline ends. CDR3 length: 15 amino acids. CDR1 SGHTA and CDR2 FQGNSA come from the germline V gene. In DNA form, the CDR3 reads TGTGCCAGCAGCTCCTCCAGGGGCCCTGGAAACACCATATATTTT. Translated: CASSSSRGPGNTIYF. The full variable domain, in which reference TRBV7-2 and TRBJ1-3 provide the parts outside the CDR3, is GAGVSQSPSNKVTEKGKDVELRCDPISGHTALYWYRQSLGQGLEFLIYFQGNSAPDKSGLPSDRFSAERTGGSVSTLTIQRTQQEDSAVYLCASSSSRGPGNTIYFGEGSWLTVV.

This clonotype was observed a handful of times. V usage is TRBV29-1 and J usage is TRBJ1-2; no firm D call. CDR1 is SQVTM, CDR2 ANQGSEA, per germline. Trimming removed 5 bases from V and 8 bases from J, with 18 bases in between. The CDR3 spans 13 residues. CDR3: CSVPLPLSGGYTF. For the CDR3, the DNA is TGCAGCGTTCCTCTACCCCTATCTGGCGGCTACACCTTC.

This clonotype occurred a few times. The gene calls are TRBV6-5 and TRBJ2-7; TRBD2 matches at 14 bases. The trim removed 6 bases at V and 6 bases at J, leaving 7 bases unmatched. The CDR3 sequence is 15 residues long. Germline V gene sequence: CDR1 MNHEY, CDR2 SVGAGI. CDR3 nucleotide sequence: TGTGCCAGCAGACTTGGGACTAGCGGGAGAAGCGAGCAGTACTTC. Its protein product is CASRLGTSGRSEQYF.

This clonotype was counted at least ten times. CDR3 nucleotide sequence: TGTGCCAGCAGCCCCCGGGTCAGTGCGCCGGCGACTGAAGCTTTCTTT. It is translated as CASSPRVSAPATEAFF. The chain recombines TRBV28 with TRBJ1-1, with D unclear. The germline CDR1 and CDR2 sequences are MDHEN and SYDVKM. Trimming cost V 6 bases and J 5 bases, with 22 bases left between them. The CDR3 totals 16 residues. Supplemented by reference TRBV28 and TRBJ1-1, the full variable domain reads DVKVTQSSRYLVKRTGEKVFLECVQDMDHENMFWYRQDPGLGLRLIYFSYDVKMKEKGDIPEGYSVSREKKERFSLILESASTNQTSMYLCASSPRVSAPATEAFFGQGTRLTVV.